This is a list of T cell receptor beta chains from one sample in a study of patients and donors after allogeneic stem cell transplantation. TCRdb analysed the RT-PCR reads with MiXCR anew, one entry per CDR3 protein. Here the sample spans 45,000 to 65,000 distinct CDR3 sequences, roughly 14% being singletons. The sample taken for sequencing was blood, either unsorted or a sorted T cell fraction (not recorded which). The receptors were gathered from a human donor who was either an allogeneic HSCT recipient or a stem cell or donor lymphocyte infusion donor (not recorded which). It is not recorded whose cells these are; they may come from a transplant donor. The CDR3 runs from the conserved cysteine through the conserved F or W. The D gene is left open where the match is weak. Only part of the rows carry a size: once, few, many, or a class if the clone is expanded.

d_call: .; clone_size: .; v_call: TRBV27; j_call: TRBJ2-5; cdr3_aa: CASSPGIRETQYF; cdr3_nt: TGTGCCAGCAGTCCAGGGATTCGGGAGACCCAGTACTTC
d_call: TRBD1; clone_size: few; v_call: TRBV14; j_call: TRBJ2-7; cdr3_aa: CASSQGVGGQQYF; cdr3_nt: TGTGCCAGCAGCCAAGGGGTAGGGGGCCAGCAGTACTTC
d_call: .; clone_size: .; v_call: TRBV12-3/TRBV12-4; j_call: TRBJ2-3; cdr3_aa: CASSLLVAASTDTQYF; cdr3_nt: TGTGCCAGCAGCCTACTCGTAGCAGCTAGCACAGATACGCAGTATTTT
d_call: TRBD1; clone_size: many; v_call: TRBV20-1; j_call: TRBJ1-5; cdr3_aa: CSASPGTGDQPQHF; cdr3_nt: TGCAGTGCAAGCCCCGGGACAGGGGATCAGCCCCAGCATTTT
d_call: .; clone_size: many; v_call: TRBV11-3; j_call: TRBJ1-1; cdr3_aa: CASSLGRYTEAFF; cdr3_nt: TGTGCCAGCAGCTTAGGACGGTACACTGAAGCTTTCTTT
d_call: .; clone_size: .; v_call: TRBV24-1; j_call: TRBJ2-5; cdr3_aa: CATSDLPEGRGSETQYF; cdr3_nt: TGTGCCACCAGTGATTTGCCCGAAGGTCGGGGAAGCGAGACCCAGTACTTC
d_call: .; clone_size: many; v_call: TRBV5-6; j_call: TRBJ1-5; cdr3_aa: CASSSKWDSNQPQHF; cdr3_nt: TGTGCCAGCAGCTCTAAGTGGGATAGCAATCAGCCCCAGCATTTT
d_call: .; clone_size: once; v_call: TRBV7-9; j_call: TRBJ1-2; cdr3_aa: CASSLGGGLSYGYTF; cdr3_nt: TGTGCCAGCAGCTTAGGTGGGGGGCTCTCCTATGGCTACACCTTC
d_call: .; clone_size: .; v_call: TRBV6-5; j_call: TRBJ1-4; cdr3_aa: CASSYSAGDNEKLFF; cdr3_nt: TGTGCCAGCAGTTACTCTGCAGGGGATAATGAAAAACTGTTTTTT
d_call: .; clone_size: few; v_call: TRBV12-3/TRBV12-4; j_call: TRBJ2-2; cdr3_aa: CASSLANTGELFF; cdr3_nt: TGTGCCAGCAGTCTAGCGAACACCGGGGAGCTGTTTTTT
d_call: .; clone_size: .; v_call: TRBV6-1; j_call: TRBJ2-7; cdr3_aa: CASSEGREQYF; cdr3_nt: TGTGCCAGCAGCGAAGGGAGGGAGCAGTACTTC
d_call: .; clone_size: few; v_call: TRBV5-1; j_call: TRBJ2-7; cdr3_aa: CASSTGGLEQYF; cdr3_nt: TGCGCCAGCAGCACCGGGGGGCTCGAGCAGTACTTC
d_call: TRBD2; clone_size: many; v_call: TRBV12-3/TRBV12-4; j_call: TRBJ2-1; cdr3_aa: CASSSPNSGLAYNEQFF; cdr3_nt: TGTGCCAGCAGTTCCCCTAATAGCGGACTAGCCTACAATGAGCAGTTCTTC
d_call: TRBD1; clone_size: .; v_call: TRBV7-8; j_call: TRBJ2-7; cdr3_aa: CASGQGAIGYEQYF; cdr3_nt: TGTGCCAGCGGACAGGGGGCCATAGGGTACGAGCAGTACTTC
d_call: .; clone_size: few; v_call: TRBV3-1; j_call: TRBJ2-7; cdr3_aa: CASSLSDRFFYEQYF; cdr3_nt: TGTGCCAGCAGCCTTAGCGACAGGTTTTTCTACGAGCAGTACTTC
d_call: .; clone_size: few; v_call: TRBV7-9; j_call: TRBJ2-1; cdr3_aa: CASSQQTANSYNEQFF; cdr3_nt: TGTGCCAGCAGCCAACAGACAGCCAACTCCTACAATGAGCAGTTCTTC
d_call: TRBD2; clone_size: .; v_call: TRBV6-1; j_call: TRBJ2-1; cdr3_aa: CASSGRLAGMLFPALREQFF; cdr3_nt: TGTGCCAGCAGTGGTCGACTAGCGGGTATGCTGTTCCCCGCCTTGAGGGAGCAGTTCTTC
d_call: .; clone_size: .; v_call: TRBV29-1; j_call: TRBJ2-7; cdr3_aa: CSVDLQGGYEQYF; cdr3_nt: TGCAGCGTTGACTTGCAGGGGGGCTACGAGCAGTACTTC
d_call: TRBD1; clone_size: many; v_call: TRBV4-1; j_call: TRBJ1-5; cdr3_aa: CASSPTGDNQPQHF; cdr3_nt: TGCGCCAGCAGCCCCACAGGGGACAATCAGCCCCAGCATTTT
d_call: .; clone_size: .; v_call: TRBV12-3/TRBV12-4; j_call: TRBJ2-5; cdr3_aa: CASSLGGTPRETQYF; cdr3_nt: TGTGCCAGCAGTTTAGGCGGGACACCTAGGGAGACCCAGTACTTC
d_call: TRBD2; clone_size: few; v_call: TRBV5-5; j_call: TRBJ2-7; cdr3_aa: CASSLSSGAYYEQYF; cdr3_nt: TGTGCCAGCAGCTTGTCTAGCGGAGCTTACTACGAGCAGTACTTC
d_call: TRBD2; clone_size: .; v_call: TRBV29-1; j_call: TRBJ2-1; cdr3_aa: CSVGMATSGRDEQFF; cdr3_nt: TGCAGCGTTGGAATGGCGACTAGCGGGAGAGATGAGCAGTTCTTC
d_call: .; clone_size: few; v_call: TRBV5-1; j_call: TRBJ2-7; cdr3_aa: CASSAVPQGTYEQYF; cdr3_nt: TGCGCCAGCAGCGCCGTCCCACAGGGTACCTACGAGCAGTACTTC
d_call: .; clone_size: .; v_call: TRBV30; j_call: TRBJ1-2; cdr3_aa: CAWKGQGYYGYTF; cdr3_nt: TGTGCCTGGAAGGGACAAGGGTACTATGGCTACACCTTC
d_call: TRBD1; clone_size: .; v_call: TRBV29-1; j_call: TRBJ2-7; cdr3_aa: CSVLQGSDYEQYF; cdr3_nt: TGCAGCGTACTACAGGGGTCCGACTACGAGCAGTACTTC
d_call: TRBD1; clone_size: few; v_call: TRBV6-5; j_call: TRBJ2-4; cdr3_aa: CASSSRTGWLAKNIQYF; cdr3_nt: TGTGCCAGCAGTTCACGGACAGGTTGGCTAGCCAAAAACATTCAGTACTTC
d_call: .; clone_size: .; v_call: TRBV12-3/TRBV12-4; j_call: TRBJ2-3; cdr3_aa: CASSLISASTDTQYF; cdr3_nt: TGTGCCAGCAGTTTAATCTCAGCTAGCACAGATACGCAGTATTTT
d_call: TRBD1; clone_size: .; v_call: TRBV7-9; j_call: TRBJ2-7; cdr3_aa: CASRRTGSHEQYF; cdr3_nt: TGTGCCAGCAGACGGACAGGGTCCCACGAGCAGTACTTC
d_call: .; clone_size: .; v_call: TRBV5-1; j_call: TRBJ2-2; cdr3_aa: CASRVGPLGNTGELFF; cdr3_nt: TGCGCCAGCAGAGTTGGCCCCTTAGGGAACACCGGGGAGCTGTTTTTT
d_call: .; clone_size: many; v_call: TRBV7-7; j_call: TRBJ2-5; cdr3_aa: CASSSTETQYF; cdr3_nt: TGTGCTAGCAGCTCCACCGAGACCCAGTACTTC
d_call: .; clone_size: many; v_call: TRBV4-2; j_call: TRBJ1-5; cdr3_aa: CASSQDGQPQHF; cdr3_nt: TGTGCCAGCAGCCAAGATGGTCAGCCCCAGCATTTT
d_call: TRBD1; clone_size: many; v_call: TRBV10-3; j_call: TRBJ1-6; cdr3_aa: CAISEGTGTNSPLHF; cdr3_nt: TGTGCCATCAGTGAGGGGACAGGGACTAATTCACCCCTCCACTTT
d_call: .; clone_size: few; v_call: TRBV15; j_call: TRBJ1-1; cdr3_aa: CATSRDLGMDTEAFF; cdr3_nt: TGTGCCACCAGCAGAGATCTGGGGATGGACACTGAAGCTTTCTTT
d_call: .; clone_size: few; v_call: TRBV10-3; j_call: TRBJ2-2; cdr3_aa: CAIQQQNTGELFF; cdr3_nt: TGTGCCATCCAACAGCAAAACACCGGGGAGCTGTTTTTT
d_call: TRBD2; clone_size: few; v_call: TRBV7-8; j_call: TRBJ2-1; cdr3_aa: CASSLGLAGLYNEQFF; cdr3_nt: TGTGCCAGCAGCTTAGGCCTAGCGGGACTCTACAATGAGCAGTTCTTC
d_call: TRBD1; clone_size: few; v_call: TRBV27; j_call: TRBJ2-1; cdr3_aa: CASSLSGQGAYNEQFF; cdr3_nt: TGTGCCAGCAGTTTATCGGGGCAGGGGGCGTACAATGAGCAGTTCTTC
d_call: .; clone_size: many; v_call: TRBV27; j_call: TRBJ1-1; cdr3_aa: CASREGGTEAFF; cdr3_nt: TGTGCCAGCAGGGAAGGCGGCACTGAAGCTTTCTTT
d_call: TRBD1; clone_size: few; v_call: TRBV5-1; j_call: TRBJ2-5; cdr3_aa: CASSLAGSGGNQETQYF; cdr3_nt: TGCGCCAGCAGCTTGGCCGGGTCAGGGGGTAACCAAGAGACCCAGTACTTC
d_call: .; clone_size: few; v_call: TRBV6-6; j_call: TRBJ1-1; cdr3_aa: CATRWFLEAFF; cdr3_nt: TGTGCCACCCGGTGGTTCCTTGAGGCTTTCTTT
d_call: .; clone_size: many; v_call: TRBV30; j_call: TRBJ2-7; cdr3_aa: CAWSKSSYEQYF; cdr3_nt: TGTGCCTGGAGTAAGAGCTCCTACGAGCAGTACTTC
d_call: .; clone_size: many; v_call: TRBV5-1; j_call: TRBJ1-6; cdr3_aa: CASSSEVPNSPLHF; cdr3_nt: TGCGCCAGCAGCTCGGAGGTGCCTAATTCACCCCTCCACTTT
d_call: .; clone_size: .; v_call: TRBV7-9; j_call: TRBJ1-1; cdr3_aa: CASPPGGASEAFF; cdr3_nt: TGTGCCAGCCCCCCGGGGGGGGCTTCTGAAGCTTTCTTT
d_call: TRBD1; clone_size: few; v_call: TRBV24-1; j_call: TRBJ1-1; cdr3_aa: CATSDQDREGAEAFF; cdr3_nt: TGTGCCACCAGTGACCAGGACAGGGAAGGGGCTGAAGCTTTCTTT
d_call: .; clone_size: .; v_call: TRBV3-1; j_call: TRBJ1-1; cdr3_aa: CASSQDISGPFLFNTEAFF; cdr3_nt: TGTGCCAGCAGCCAAGATATTAGCGGACCGTTCCTTTTTAACACTGAAGCTTTCTTT
d_call: .; clone_size: .; v_call: TRBV27; j_call: TRBJ2-2; cdr3_aa: CASSLWVAGKNTGELFF; cdr3_nt: TGTGCCAGCAGTTTATGGGTGGCGGGGAAGAACACCGGGGAGCTGTTTTTT
d_call: .; clone_size: many; v_call: TRBV6-5; j_call: TRBJ1-3; cdr3_aa: CASSYRRDIGNTIYF; cdr3_nt: TGTGCCAGCAGTTACCGGAGGGACATCGGAAACACCATATATTTT
d_call: TRBD1; clone_size: many; v_call: TRBV12-3/TRBV12-4; j_call: TRBJ1-2; cdr3_aa: CASSLEDRDRGPYGYTF; cdr3_nt: TGTGCCAGCAGTTTGGAGGACCGCGACAGGGGGCCTTATGGCTACACCTTC
d_call: TRBD2; clone_size: few; v_call: TRBV29-1; j_call: TRBJ2-7; cdr3_aa: CSVVAGTSYEQYF; cdr3_nt: TGCAGCGTCGTAGCGGGGACCTCCTACGAGCAGTACTTC
d_call: .; clone_size: many; v_call: TRBV12-3/TRBV12-4; j_call: TRBJ1-5; cdr3_aa: CASSLNRAKAQGLYSNQPQHF; cdr3_nt: TGTGCCAGCAGTTTAAATCGGGCTAAGGCCCAGGGACTGTATAGCAATCAGCCCCAGCATTTT
d_call: .; clone_size: .; v_call: TRBV11-2; j_call: TRBJ1-2; cdr3_aa: CASSLGTGIANYGYTF; cdr3_nt: TGTGCCAGCAGCTTAGGTACCGGGATAGCTAACTATGGCTACACCTTC
d_call: .; clone_size: .; v_call: TRBV12-5; j_call: TRBJ2-5; cdr3_aa: CASGATKTQYF; cdr3_nt: TGTGCTAGTGGTGCCACAAAGACCCAGTACTTC
d_call: .; clone_size: few; v_call: TRBV5-6; j_call: TRBJ1-1; cdr3_aa: CASSFWVASTEAFF; cdr3_nt: TGTGCCAGCAGCTTTTGGGTAGCGAGCACTGAAGCTTTCTTT
d_call: .; clone_size: .; v_call: TRBV6-1; j_call: TRBJ2-3; cdr3_aa: CASSVHRDASTDTQYF; cdr3_nt: TGTGCCAGCAGTGTCCACCGGGACGCTAGCACAGATACGCAGTATTTT
d_call: TRBD2; clone_size: few; v_call: TRBV24-1; j_call: TRBJ2-1; cdr3_aa: CATSPGGNHEQFF; cdr3_nt: TGTGCCACCAGCCCGGGGGGGAACCATGAGCAGTTCTTC
d_call: TRBD1; clone_size: few; v_call: TRBV18; j_call: TRBJ1-6; cdr3_aa: CASSPQGGNSPLHF; cdr3_nt: TGTGCCAGCTCACCGCAGGGGGGTAATTCACCCCTCCACTTT